These 31 T cell receptor beta chains originate from one sample sequenced in a study of read filtering for tumor transcriptome and immune sequencing. This library used around 0.4 ug RNA and molecular barcoded adaptors spanning alpha/delta and beta/gamma chains. TCRdb called the reads again in MiXCR, with one record for every CDR3 protein. Among approximately 58,000 distinct CDR3 sequences listed, approximately 13% were seen once. Sample: a population of CD138-negative cells sorted from bone marrow. Receptor source: a donor at least 40 years old with multiple myeloma.

This clonotype has only a few counts. The chain is built from TRBV7-3 and TRBJ2-3, with D tentatively TRBD2 (5 bases). Trimming took off 2 bases at V and 4 bases at J, with 7 bases between the two ends. The CDR3 contains 13 residues. CDR1 SGHTA and CDR2 FQGTGA come from the germline V gene. The CDR3 here is CASSLPGSDTQYF. The CDR3 DNA is TGTGCCAGCAGCTTACCGGGGTCAGATACGCAGTATTTT.

This clonotype was seen many times. The chain has TRBV6-1 and TRBJ1-1; D not certain. Trimming cost V 6 bases and J 4 bases, with 24 bases left between them. The CDR3 loop spans 17 amino acids. Germline values: CDR1 MNHNS, CDR2 SASEGT. The DNA of the CDR3 is TGTGCCAGCAGCATCCCGGACCAAGGGAACGCGGGCACTGAAGCTTTCTTT. Translation gives CASSIPDQGNAGTEAFF.

This clonotype has a count of ten or more. The chain couples TRBV7-9 to TRBJ1-5, with a tentative D call TRBD1 (5 bases). CDR1 SEHNR and CDR2 FQNEAQ come from the germline V gene (reference sequence). The CDR3 runs to 15 residues. V lost 5 bases to trimming and J lost 6 bases, with 17 bases between them. The CDR3 region is CASSRSSNGGQPQHF. In DNA, the CDR3 is TGTGCCAGCAGCCGCTCCTCAAACGGGGGTCAGCCCCAGCATTTT. Full variable domain (rest looked up from reference TRBV7-9 and TRBJ1-5): DTGVSQNPRHKITKRGQNVTFRCDPISEHNRLYWYRQTLGQGPEFLTYFQNEAQLEKSRLLSDRFSAERPKGSFSTLEIQRTEQGDSAMYLCASSRSSNGGQPQHFGDGTRLSIL.

About this clonotype itself: This may be a read error, as it is one base from a much larger clone. The J gene is TRBJ1-5, the V gene TRBV23-1, with D uncertain. TRBV23-1 is identified as an open reading frame with a role that is uncertain. This CDR3 comprises 15 residues. Trimming left V 1 base short and J 6 bases short, with 13 bases between. The CDR3 nucleotides read TGCGCCAGCAGTCAATTCACAAGGTTGTGTCAGCCCCAGCATTTT. Protein product: CASSQFTRLCQPQHF.

As for this clonotype: With a much larger clone just one base away, this may be a read error. The genes are TRBV11-2 and TRBJ2-7, with 10 bases identical to TRBD1. CDR1 and CDR2 (germline): SGHAT, FQNNGV. The CDR3 runs to 15 residues. The CDR3 here is CASNPSGTGAYERYF. Here the CDR3 DNA reads TGTGCCAGCAACCCCTCCGGGACAGGGGCCTACGAGCGGTACTTC.

The sample holds many counts of this clonotype. This rearrangement joins TRBV5-1 to TRBJ2-5, with D possibly matching TRBD2 (6 bases). V was cut by 6 bases and J by 0 bases, with 12 bases left in between. Germline values: CDR1 SGHRS, CDR2 YFSETQ. The CDR3 extends over 14 amino acids. CDR3 in amino acids: CASTGGGNQETQYF. DNA for the CDR3: TGCGCCAGCACTGGTGGGGGGAACCAAGAGACCCAGTACTTC.

This clonotype was counted many times. The chain joins TRBV7-6 to TRBJ2-3, with 11 bases lining up with TRBD2. CDR3 length equals 15 residues. Germline trimming cut 4 bases from V and 4 bases from J; bases unmatched to any gene: 4. Germline V gene lookup returns CDR1 SGHVS and CDR2 FNYEAQ. CDR3 in amino acids: CASSSEGLAADTQYF. The CDR3 nucleotides read TGTGCCAGCAGCTCTGAGGGACTAGCGGCAGATACGCAGTATTTT.

The chain couples TRBV18 to TRBJ1-5, with unresolved D. V gave up 3 bases and J gave up 6 bases, with 12 bases separating them. The CDR3 has 14 residues. Per germline, CDR1 KGHSH and CDR2 LQKENI. The CDR3 region has the DNA TGTGCCAGCTCACCGAGTAGAGGGCCTCAGCCCCAGCATTTT. As protein: CASSPSRGPQPQHF. Combining the CDR3 with reference TRBV18 and TRBJ1-5 gives the whole variable domain NAGVMQNPRHLVRRRGQEARLRCSPMKGHSHVYWYRQLPEEGLKFMVYLQKENIIDESGMPKERFSAEFPKEGPSILRIQQVVRGDSAAYFCASSPSRGPQPQHFGDGTRLSIL.

The chain joins TRBV6-1 to TRBJ1-3; no firm D call. Germline V gives CDR1 MNHNS, CDR2 SASEGT. V gave up 5 bases and J gave up 4 bases, with 9 bases separating them. The CDR3 has 13 residues. As DNA, the CDR3 is TGTGCCAGCAGTAGTGGGTTGGGAAACACCATATATTTT. Amino acids: CASSSGLGNTIYF.

This clonotype was counted between two and nine times. A much bigger clone sits one base away, suggesting this may be a read error. The chain links TRBV11-2 to TRBJ1-2; D is perhaps TRBD1 (5 bases). The CDR3 has 15 amino acids. V lost 3 bases and J 8 bases, leaving 19 bases between the germline ends. Germline loops: CDR1 SGHAT, CDR2 FQNNGV. The CDR3 bases are TGTGCCAGCAGCTTGCTCCTCAGGGACTTAAAGGGCTACACCTTC. It yields the protein CASSLLLRDLKGYTF.

With respect to this clonotype: A read error may be the cause here, since a much bigger clone is one base away. The CDR3 sequence is CASSPGESVQPQHF. CDR3 sequence (DNA): TGTGCCAGCAGCCCGGGAGAGTCCGTCCAGCCCCAGCATTTT. The chain combines TRBV27 with TRBJ1-5, with D unresolved. The CDR3 is made up of 14 amino acids. The V end was cut by 6 bases, the J end by 7 bases, with 16 bases between. Germline V CDR1 and CDR2: MNHEY, SMNVEV (reference sequence).

V is TRBV5-1 and J is TRBJ2-3, with D possibly being TRBD2 (5 bases). The V end lost 5 bases, the J end lost 0 bases, and 19 bases lay between the germline ends. The CDR3 has 17 amino acids. In germline, CDR1 is SGHRS, CDR2 YFSETQ. CDR3 DNA: TGCGCCAGCAGTTGGGGAGAAGATTTCCCTAGCACAGATACGCAGTATTTT. Amino acid sequence: CASSWGEDFPSTDTQYF.

This clonotype came up many times. This chain uses TRBV12-3 or TRBV12-4 with TRBJ2-6; D may be TRBD1 (5 bases). CDR3 length: 15 amino acids. Trimming left V 5 bases short and J 4 bases short, with 12 bases between. The chain's CDR3 is CASSGRELGANVLTF. The CDR3 nucleotides read TGTGCCAGCAGTGGCAGGGAATTGGGGGCCAACGTCCTGACTTTC.

The genes are TRBV20-1 and TRBJ2-2; 7 bases fit TRBD1. The CDR3 contains 15 residues. V dropped 3 bases and J dropped 0; count of bases not matched to a gene: 4. The germline V gene encodes CDR1 DFQATT and CDR2 SNEGSKA (reference sequence). CDR3 coding DNA: TGCAGTGCTAGTAAGGGGGCCTCGAACACCGGGGAGCTGTTTTTT. Translation: CSASKGASNTGELFF.

A word on this clonotype: A much larger clone lies one base from this, so it may be a read error. The chain has TRBV20-1 and TRBJ1-1; tentative D call: TRBD1 (5 bases). Germline V gene lookup returns CDR1 DFQATT and CDR2 SNEGSKA (reference sequence). The CDR3 is 14 amino acids. V was cut by 1 base and J by 0 bases, with 9 bases left in between. For the CDR3, the DNA is TGCAGTGCTAGAGTTCAGGGCTTGAACACTGAAGCTTTCTTT. This gives the protein CSARVQGLNTEAFF.

This clonotype was detected many times. The chain joins TRBV29-1 to TRBJ2-3; D is unresolved. Germline V gives CDR1 SQVTM, CDR2 ANQGSEA. Trimming took off 1 base at V and 4 bases at J, with 3 bases between the two ends. This CDR3 has 11 residues. DNA of the CDR3: TGCAGCGTTGAAGGGGCAGATACGCAGTATTTT. Its translation is CSVEGADTQYF.

The V gene is TRBV5-8, the J gene TRBJ1-1; D perhaps matches TRBD1 (5 bases). The CDR3 has 14 amino acids. The germline CDR1 and CDR2 sequences are SGHTS and YDEGEE. With 0 bases removed from V and 11 bases from J, the gap between germline ends came to 17 bases. The CDR3, as DNA: TGTGCCAGCAGCTTGGACTGGTTGAGCAGGGCGGCTTTCTTT. Its translation: CASSLDWLSRAAFF.

This clonotype was counted a few times. The chain joins TRBV11-2 to TRBJ2-7, with D tentatively TRBD2 (5 bases). The V and J ends lost 7 bases and 0 bases respectively, with 13 bases between them. Germline V lookup: CDR1 SGHAT, CDR2 FQNNGV. The CDR3 loop spans 14 amino acids. The CDR3 nucleotides read TGTGCCAGCAAAGACTATCGGGGCTCCTACGAGCAGTACTTC. It specifies CASKDYRGSYEQYF.

This clonotype was recorded at least ten times. V usage is TRBV12-3 or TRBV12-4 and J usage is TRBJ2-7; unclear D gene. The CDR3 sequence is 13 residues long. With 3 bases removed from V and 4 bases from J, the gap between germline ends came to 10 bases. The chain's CDR3 is CASSFSAQYEQYF. The CDR3 region has the DNA TGTGCCAGCAGTTTCAGTGCCCAGTACGAGCAGTACTTC.

This clonotype was recorded at least ten times. CDR3 sequence: CASSLVQGKETQYF. CDR3 in DNA: TGCGCCAGCAGCTTGGTGCAGGGAAAAGAGACCCAGTACTTC. The V and J genes are TRBV5-1 and TRBJ2-5, with D maybe TRBD1 (5 bases). The germline CDR1 and CDR2 sequences are SGHRS and YFSETQ. The CDR3 covers 14 residues. Trimming pared 0 bases from V and 3 bases from J, leaving 9 bases between.

The sample holds a few counts of this clonotype. The V call is TRBV10-2, the J call TRBJ2-7, with TRBD1 identical over 10 bases. With 4 bases clipped from V and 4 bases from J, the junction kept 16 bases outside the gene matches. This CDR3 comprises 18 residues. Per the germline V gene, CDR1 is WSHSY and CDR2 is SAAADI. This CDR3 reads CASSGSGQGNVVMYEQYF. DNA of the CDR3: TGCGCCAGCAGTGGCTCGGGACAGGGGAATGTGGTTATGTACGAGCAGTACTTC.

This clonotype showed up many times. This chain links TRBV19 with TRBJ2-7; a weak D match, TRBD1 (6 bases). Trimming removed 6 bases at V and 5 bases at J, with 20 bases between. CDR3 length: 15 residues. CDR1 and CDR2 from the germline V gene are LNHDA and SQIVND (reference sequence). This chain's CDR3 is CASSLGGAGVNEQYF. The CDR3 DNA sequence: TGTGCCAGTAGCCTCGGTGGGGCAGGGGTGAACGAGCAGTACTTC.

In this sample, this clonotype turned up many times. This sequence joins TRBV7-3 and TRBJ2-1; 12 bases agree with TRBD2. Germline V gene sequence: CDR1 SGHTA, CDR2 FQGTGA. This CDR3 has 17 residues. Trimming cost V 4 bases and J 0 bases; bases outside gene matches: 4. CDR3 in DNA: TGTGCCAGCAGCTCCGGACTAGCGGGGAGCTCCTACAATGAGCAGTTCTTC. Its protein is CASSSGLAGSSYNEQFF.

This clonotype was counted at least ten times. V is TRBV23-1 and J is TRBJ2-1, with D perhaps TRBD1 or TRBD2 (6 bases each). TRBV23-1 is annotated as an ORF whose role is uncertain. The CDR3 has 15 amino acids. Trimming stripped 8 bases from V and 2 bases from J, with 16 bases between. This chain's CDR3 is CASGKRGDPYNEQFF. CDR3 bases: TGCGCCAGCGGAAAAAGGGGGGACCCCTACAATGAGCAGTTCTTC.

The table lists this clonotype with many counts. This chain joins TRBV4-1 and TRBJ1-4; D gene unclear. Deletions cut 0 bases from V and 2 bases from J, with 13 bases between. Germline V gives CDR1 MGHRA, CDR2 YSYEKL. CDR3 length equals 17 residues. The CDR3 sequence: CASSQEKGAWTNEKLFF. CDR3 sequence (DNA): TGCGCCAGCAGCCAAGAGAAGGGTGCGTGGACTAATGAAAAACTGTTTTTT.

This clonotype has at least ten counts. This CDR3 is CASSFTGNNSPLHF. Here the CDR3 DNA reads TGTGCCAGCAGTTTCACAGGGAACAATTCACCCCTCCACTTT. The chain combines TRBV12-3 or TRBV12-4 with TRBJ1-6; possibly TRBD1 for D (6 bases). This CDR3 has 14 residues. Trimming took 3 bases from V and 7 from J, leaving 10 bases between them.

This clonotype has a handful of counts. A much larger clone sits a single nucleotide away, making a read error possible. J is TRBJ2-1 and V is TRBV20-1; 13 bases line up with TRBD2. Germline CDR1 reads DFQATT; CDR2 reads SNEGSKA (reference sequence). The CDR3 consists of 19 residues. This CDR3 reads CSAQRAGGLAGLFYNERFF. CDR3 bases: TGCAGTGCTCAACGCGCCGGGGGACTAGCGGGGCTATTTTACAATGAGCGGTTCTTC.

This clonotype was observed a handful of times. This chain uses TRBV20-1 with TRBJ2-3, with 7 nucleotides matching TRBD2. This CDR3 spans 14 amino acids. Unmatched junction bases numbered 7, after V lost 3 bases and J lost 4 bases. Germline CDR1 DFQATT, CDR2 SNEGSKA (reference sequence). The CDR3 DNA sequence: TGCAGTGCTAGGTCACGCGGGGGATCAGATACGCAGTATTTT. Translating gives CSARSRGGSDTQYF.

This clonotype came up many times. This chain links TRBV6-1 with TRBJ2-7; 7 bases align to TRBD2. Losses at the gene ends were 7 bases for V and 0 bases for J; bases not matched to a gene: 6. The V gene's germline CDR1 is MNHNS and CDR2 SASEGT. The CDR3 contains 14 residues. The chain's CDR3 is CASNPASGSYEQYF. The CDR3 coding sequence is TGTGCCAGCAACCCCGCTAGCGGCTCCTACGAGCAGTACTTC.

In this sample, this clonotype turned up many times. The chain couples TRBV2 to TRBJ2-7; D is unclear. V was shortened by 6 bases and J by 1 base, with 7 bases between the two germline ends. This CDR3 comprises 12 residues. Germline CDR1 is SNHLY and CDR2 is FYNNEI. The CDR3 DNA reads TGTGCCAGCAGACCCGATTCCTACGAGCAGTACTTC. Residues: CASRPDSYEQYF.

A word on this clonotype: Mismatch with germline at one junction end may stem from a read error. The chain employs TRBV3-1 and TRBJ2-7; D might be TRBD1 (5 bases). There are 15 residues in the CDR3. The germline V gene encodes CDR1 LGHDT and CDR2 YNNKEL (reference sequence). The CDR3 loop reads CASSQGNRTTYEQHF. Here the CDR3 DNA reads TGTGCCAGCAGCCAAGGCAACAGGACAACCTACGAGCAGCACTTC.